This TCR beta chain was sequenced for a study of naive and memory T cell subsets. This clonotype came up a few times. The antigen is unknown. CDR3 length: 17 amino acids. CDR1 is LNHDA, CDR2 SQIVND, per germline (reference sequence). The ends were cut back, 6 bases at V and 0 bases at J, with 18 bases in the middle. An equimolar mix of two oligonucleotides served as the beta constant-region primer for TRBC1 and TRBC2. Nested alpha and beta constant-region primers with the SP2 primer drove four PCR rounds on ligated cDNA. A single record per CDR3 protein comes from TCRdb applying MiXCR to the UMI-ligation and nested PCR reads. This table holds 84,000 or so distinct CDR3 sequences, about 6.5% found once. The study's findings and limits: From naive to CM, EM and EMRA, diversity decreased and Gini increased.

CMV status came from CD4+ T cell IFNgamma after overnight CMV lysate stimulation of fresh PBMCs. Cells stained for CD3, CD4, CD8, CD45RA and CD27 were sorted into four subsets. The V call is TRBV19, the J call TRBJ1-3; a weak D match, TRBD1 (5 bases). This TCR was recovered from a human donor in good health. Sequences were obtained from central memory CD4+ T cells from blood. In DNA, the CDR3 is TGTGCCAGTAGCTCAGCCGGGACCTCGGCCTCTGGAAACACCATATATTTT. It translates to CASSSAGTSASGNTIYF.